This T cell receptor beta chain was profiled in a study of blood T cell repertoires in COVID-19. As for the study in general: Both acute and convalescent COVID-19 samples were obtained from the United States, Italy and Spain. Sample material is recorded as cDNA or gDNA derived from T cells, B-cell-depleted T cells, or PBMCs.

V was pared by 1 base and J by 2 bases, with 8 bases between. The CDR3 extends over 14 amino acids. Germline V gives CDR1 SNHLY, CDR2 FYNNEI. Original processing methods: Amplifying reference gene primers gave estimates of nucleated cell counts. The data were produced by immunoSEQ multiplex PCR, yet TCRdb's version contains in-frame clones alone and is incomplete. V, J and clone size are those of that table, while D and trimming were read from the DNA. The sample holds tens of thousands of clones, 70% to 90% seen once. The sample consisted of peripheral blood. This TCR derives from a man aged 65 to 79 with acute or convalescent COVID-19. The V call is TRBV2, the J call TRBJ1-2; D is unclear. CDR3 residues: CASSEGGSNYGYTF. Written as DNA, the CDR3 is TGTGCCAGCAGTGAAGGAGGGTCCAACTATGGCTACACCTTC. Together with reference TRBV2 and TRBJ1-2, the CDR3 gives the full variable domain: EPEVTQTPSHQVTQMGQEVILRCVPISNHLYFYWYRQILGQKVEFLVSFYNNEISEKSEIFDDQFSVERPDGSNFTLKIRSTKLEDSAMYFCASSEGGSNYGYTFGSGTRLTVV.